This is a list of T cell receptor beta chains from one sample in a study of PD-L1 blockade in urothelial cancer. Profiled with immunoSEQ multiplex PCR; TCRdb holds only in-frame clones, not every one. This sample yields about 86,000 clones, of which under 90% are seen a single time; around an eighth belongs to the top ten. The sample in question was PBMCs, obtained around atezolizumab (anti-PD-L1) treatment. The receptors originated from a man in his fifties or sixties with urothelial cancer. CDR3s include the opening cysteine and the closing phenylalanine or tryptophan.

J: TRBJ1-3
V: TRBV4-1
CDR3: CASSQESRGWGNTIYF

J: TRBJ2-7
V: TRBV25-1
CDR3: CASSENRDYEQYF

J: TRBJ2-7
V: TRBV21-1
CDR3: CASSKVQDRTNYEQYF

J: TRBJ1-1
V: TRBV10-3
CDR3: CAISELRGSNTEAFF

J: TRBJ2-7
V: TRBV19
CDR3: CASSIDGRASYEQYF

J: TRBJ1-6
V: TRBV5-1
CDR3: CASSSTASDRGFSPLHF

J: TRBJ2-1
V: TRBV7-8
CDR3: CASSPRLAGGMGRSNEQFF

J: TRBJ1-3
V: TRBV6-1
CDR3: CASTPSPSSGNTIYF

J: TRBJ1-5
V: TRBV19
CDR3: CASRLGQGAAQPQHF

J: TRBJ1-1
V: TRBV9
CDR3: CASSVGSLRTEAFF

J: TRBJ2-1
V: TRBV10-3
CDR3: CAISESVVRTSGNEQFF

J: TRBJ1-1
V: TRBV30
CDR3: CAWAEQGISGAFF

J: TRBJ2-3
V: TRBV5-1
CDR3: CASKWSSGRAGTDTQYF

J: TRBJ2-1
V: TRBV5-1
CDR3: CASSSLGSGGLPPRDEQFF

J: TRBJ2-3
V: TRBV5-5
CDR3: CASSLRLAPDTQYF

J: TRBJ2-1
V: TRBV5-4
CDR3: CASSWPGLASNEQFF

J: TRBJ2-7
V: TRBV2
CDR3: CASSTPSEDRDLFGQYF

J: TRBJ2-2
V: TRBV4-1
CDR3: CASSQSTGANTGELFF

J: TRBJ2-2
V: TRBV27
CDR3: CASSFLGQGTGELFF

J: TRBJ2-4
V: TRBV15
CDR3: CATSRGSTKSDNIQYF

J: TRBJ1-1
V: TRBV18
CDR3: CASSAVGQNTEAFF

J: TRBJ1-4
V: TRBV5-1
CDR3: CASSWGHSATNEKLFF

J: TRBJ2-3
V: TRBV30
CDR3: CAWSRLAGGADTQYF

J: TRBJ1-1
V: TRBV9
CDR3: CASSVVDAMDRAGTEAFF

J: TRBJ2-3
V: TRBV7-2
CDR3: CASDPRLGGGTDTQYF

J: TRBJ2-5
V: TRBV7-2
CDR3: CASSLALTSGQETQYF

J: TRBJ2-2
V: TRBV30
CDR3: CAWTYRTGARTGELFF

J: TRBJ2-6
V: TRBV27
CDR3: CASSLQTGGGANVLTF

J: TRBJ2-7
V: TRBV28
CDR3: CASSLPGTGSSYEQYF

J: TRBJ2-7
V: TRBV6-5
CDR3: CASSYAAFGTYEQYF

J: TRBJ1-1
V: TRBV5-1
CDR3: CASSVARGVGTEAFF

J: TRBJ2-7
V: TRBV28
CDR3: CASRLRLAGVLEQYF

J: TRBJ1-2
V: TRBV6-1
CDR3: CASSEQARSTYGYTF

J: TRBJ2-2
V: TRBV7-3
CDR3: CASSPTGNRWELFF

J: TRBJ2-1
V: TRBV7-2
CDR3: CASSGAHNEQFF

J: TRBJ1-1
V: TRBV30
CDR3: CAWSHQENTEAFF

J: TRBJ1-2
V: TRBV7-2
CDR3: CASSSHRDYNYGYTF

J: TRBJ2-7
V: TRBV2
CDR3: CASTGGGFYEQYF

J: TRBJ2-5
V: TRBV9
CDR3: CASNWAGEETQYF

J: TRBJ2-5
V: TRBV12-5
CDR3: CASVGRGETQYF

J: TRBJ1-3
V: TRBV7-3
CDR3: CASSPVPGGSNTIYF

J: TRBJ1-5
V: TRBV19
CDR3: CASRQGYQPQHF

J: TRBJ2-1
V: TRBV5-6
CDR3: CASSLAVVGTSGRNEQFF

J: TRBJ1-1
V: TRBV6-5
CDR3: CASRTDTMNTEAFF

J: TRBJ2-5
V: TRBV29-1
CDR3: CSSWTSGSGETQYF

J: TRBJ2-5
V: TRBV5-5
CDR3: CASSLGAGTPRQETQYF

J: TRBJ1-5
V: TRBV7-2
CDR3: CASSLDSGGNQPQHF

J: TRBJ2-2
V: TRBV5-1
CDR3: CASSFSGEDTGELFF

J: TRBJ1-4
V: TRBV5-1
CDR3: CASSATGGREKLFF

J: TRBJ2-5
V: TRBV7-7
CDR3: CASSSRTDQETQYF

J: TRBJ1-5
V: TRBV5-4
CDR3: CASSLQGAGQPQHF

J: TRBJ2-7
V: TRBV5-4
CDR3: CASSFSSYEQYF

J: TRBJ1-4
V: TRBV5-4
CDR3: CASSSRGQDNEKLFF

J: TRBJ1-2
V: TRBV19
CDR3: CASSNPFYGYTF